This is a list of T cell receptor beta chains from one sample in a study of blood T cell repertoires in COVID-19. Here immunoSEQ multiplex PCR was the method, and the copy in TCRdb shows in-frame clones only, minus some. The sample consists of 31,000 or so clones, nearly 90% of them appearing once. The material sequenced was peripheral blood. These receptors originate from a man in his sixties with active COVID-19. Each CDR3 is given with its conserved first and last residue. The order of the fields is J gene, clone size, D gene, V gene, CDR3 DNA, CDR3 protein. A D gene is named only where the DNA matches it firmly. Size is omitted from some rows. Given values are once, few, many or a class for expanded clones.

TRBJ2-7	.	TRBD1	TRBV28	TGTGCCAGCAGTTCAGGGGGCGAGCAGTACTTC	CASSSGGEQYF
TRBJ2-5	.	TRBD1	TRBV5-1	TGCGCCAGCAGCACCGGGACAGCTTACAAAGAGACCCAGTACTTC	CASSTGTAYKETQYF
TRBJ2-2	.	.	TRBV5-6	TGTGCCAGCAGCTTGGGTACGGGGAACACCGGGGAGCTGTTTTTT	CASSLGTGNTGELFF
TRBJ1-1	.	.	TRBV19	TGTGCCAGTAGTATTAACCGGGTCAGTGGGAACACTGAAGCTTTCTTT	CASSINRVSGNTEAFF
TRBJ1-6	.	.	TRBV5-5	TGTGCCAGCAGCTTCGCGTCCCTGCAGGGGAATTCACCCCTCCACTTT	CASSFASLQGNSPLHF
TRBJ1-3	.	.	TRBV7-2	TGTGCCAGCAGCTTAGGTTTAGTAGGAAACACCATATATTTT	CASSLGLVGNTIYF
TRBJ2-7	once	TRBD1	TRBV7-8	TGTGCCAGCAGCTTAGGGACAGGGTCCTACGAGCAGTACTTC	CASSLGTGSYEQYF
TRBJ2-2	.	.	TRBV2	TGTGCCAGCAGTGCCGGTCTAGCGAACACCGGGGAGCTGTTTTTT	CASSAGLANTGELFF
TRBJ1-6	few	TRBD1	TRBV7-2	TGTGCCAGCAGCATCCAGACAGGGTTGCATTCACCCCTCCACTTT	CASSIQTGLHSPLHF
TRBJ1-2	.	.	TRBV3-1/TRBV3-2	TGTGCCAGCTCGAAACAGGGCAGCTATGGCTACACCTTC	CASSKQGSYGYTF
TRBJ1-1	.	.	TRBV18	TGTGCCAGCTCACCTATCCATGAGGGTATGAACACTGAAGCTTTCTTT	CASSPIHEGMNTEAFF
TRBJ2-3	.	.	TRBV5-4	TGTGCCAGCAGCCCGCAGCAGGGCCTAAGCACAGATACGCAGTATTTT	CASSPQQGLSTDTQYF
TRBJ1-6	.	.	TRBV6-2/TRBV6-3	TGTGCCAGCAGTTCGTGGAGGGGTTCCTATAATTCACCCCTCCACTTT	CASSSWRGSYNSPLHF
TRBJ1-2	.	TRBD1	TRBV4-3	TGCGCCAGCAGCCAAGGACAGGGGCCCTATGGCTACACCTTC	CASSQGQGPYGYTF
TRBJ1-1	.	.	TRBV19	TGTGCCAGTAGTATCCCCGCGAGCACTGAAGCTTTCTTT	CASSIPASTEAFF
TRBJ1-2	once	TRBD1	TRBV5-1	TGCGCCAGCAGCTTGGCGGACAGGGGGACGCTCTATGGCTACACCTTC	CASSLADRGTLYGYTF
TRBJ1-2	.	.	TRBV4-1	TGCGCCAGCAGCCAATGGGTTCAAGGGGCGGCTGGCTACACCTTC	CASSQWVQGAAGYTF
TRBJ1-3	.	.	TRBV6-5	TGTGCCAGCAGTAAGGACAGCTCTGGAAACACCATATATTTT	CASSKDSSGNTIYF
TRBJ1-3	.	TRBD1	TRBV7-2	TGTGCCAGCAGAATAGGGACAGCGTTCCCGGGAGACTCTGGAAACACCATATATTTT	CASRIGTAFPGDSGNTIYF
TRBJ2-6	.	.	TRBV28	TGTGCCAGCAGACCGACTTTTCTTGGGGCCAACGTCCTGACTTTC	CASRPTFLGANVLTF
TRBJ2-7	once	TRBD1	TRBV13	TGTGCCAGCAGCCGGGACAGGGGCTACGAGCAGTACTTC	CASSRDRGYEQYF
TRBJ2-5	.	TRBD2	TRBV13	TGTGCCAGCAGCTTATTGGCTAGCGGGGGTCAAGAGACCCAGTACTTC	CASSLLASGGQETQYF
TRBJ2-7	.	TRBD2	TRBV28	TGTGCCAGCGGGACTAGCGGCCTATCCTACGAGCAGTACTTC	CASGTSGLSYEQYF
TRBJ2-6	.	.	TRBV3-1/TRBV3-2	TGTGCCAGCAGCCAAGTCCAAACTGGGGCCAACGTCCTGACTTTC	CASSQVQTGANVLTF
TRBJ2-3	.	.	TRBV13	TGTGCCAGCAGCTTCAGGGTCGGTCCGTTGACAGATACGCAGTATTTT	CASSFRVGPLTDTQYF
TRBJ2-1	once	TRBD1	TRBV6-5	TGTGCCAGCAGTTTACACGGACAGGGGGCCTACAATGAGCAGTTCTTC	CASSLHGQGAYNEQFF
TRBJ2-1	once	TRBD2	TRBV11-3	TGTGCCAGCAGCTTAGATCGTCTGGGAGCGGGGGGTCATAATGAGCAGTTCTTC	CASSLDRLGAGGHNEQFF
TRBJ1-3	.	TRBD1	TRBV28	TGTGCCAGCACCACTCAGGGGGCGGATGGAAACACCATATATTTT	CASTTQGADGNTIYF
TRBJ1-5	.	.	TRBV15	TGTGCCACCAGCAGAGACCGCGGGGATGAGCCCCAGCATTTT	CATSRDRGDEPQHF
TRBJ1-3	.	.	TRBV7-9	TGTGCCAGCAGCTTATACGGCGGGGACACCATATATTTT	CASSLYGGDTIYF
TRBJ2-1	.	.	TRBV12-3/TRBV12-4	TGTGCCAGCAGCCTGAGCGGCAATGAGCAGTTCTTC	CASSLSGNEQFF
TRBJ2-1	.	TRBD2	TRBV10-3	TGTGCCATCAGTGGGGGGGGTGAGCAGTTCTTC	CAISGGGEQFF
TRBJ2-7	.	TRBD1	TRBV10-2	TGCGCCAGTAGGACAGGGGGCTACGAGCAGTACTTC	CASRTGGYEQYF
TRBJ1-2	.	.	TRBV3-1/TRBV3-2	TGTGCCAGCAGCCCCGCTTCTGGACAGCACTCCTATGGCTACACCTTC	CASSPASGQHSYGYTF
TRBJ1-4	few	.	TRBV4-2	TGTGCCAGCAGCCCAAACGCGGGGCGAGGTGAAAAACTGTTTTTT	CASSPNAGRGEKLFF
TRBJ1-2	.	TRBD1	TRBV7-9	TGTGCCAGCAGCTACCGGACAGGGAGAAATGGCTACACCTTC	CASSYRTGRNGYTF
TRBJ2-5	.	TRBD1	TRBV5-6	TGTGCCAGCAGCCCCCTGGGCGGGGGACAGGGGGTAGAAGAGACCCAGTACTTC	CASSPLGGGQGVEETQYF
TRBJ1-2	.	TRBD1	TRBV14	TGTGCCAGCAGCCAAGAATCGAGACAGGGATTCTATGGCTACACCTTC	CASSQESRQGFYGYTF
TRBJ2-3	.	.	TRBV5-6	TGTGCCAGCAGCTTGGGGAGCTACACAGATACGCAGTATTTT	CASSLGSYTDTQYF
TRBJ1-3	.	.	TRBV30	TGTGCCTGGAGTCGATCAATGGGCCTGGACACCATATATTTT	CAWSRSMGLDTIYF
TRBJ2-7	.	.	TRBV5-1	TGCGCCAGCAGTCTGAGAGCGAGCTCCTACGAGCAGTACTTC	CASSLRASSYEQYF
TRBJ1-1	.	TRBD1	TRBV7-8	TGTGCCAGCAGCTTAACTCACAGGGGGCGGGACACTGAAGCTTTCTTT	CASSLTHRGRDTEAFF
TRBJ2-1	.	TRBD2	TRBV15	TGTGCCACCAGCCGCGGGGGGGGATACAATGAGCAGTTCTTC	CATSRGGGYNEQFF
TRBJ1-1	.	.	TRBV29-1	TGCAGCGTTGGGATCCGGAGGACTGAAGCTTTCTTT	CSVGIRRTEAFF
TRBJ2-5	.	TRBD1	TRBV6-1	TGTGCCAGCAGTGACGGACAGGGAGAGACCCAGTACTTC	CASSDGQGETQYF
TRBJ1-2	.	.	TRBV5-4	TGTGCCAGCAGCTCCCAACAGGGATACTATGGCTACACCTTC	CASSSQQGYYGYTF